These T cell receptor beta chains were read from a single sample in a study of shared clonotypes between healthy human individuals. Clones were sequenced by immunoSEQ multiplex PCR, and TCRdb holds only the in-frame ones, with some missing. The sample includes millions of clones, roughly nine tenths seen only once; the top ten take roughly 0.15%. The sequencing sample was made of naive CD4+ T cells sorted from blood. These TCRs come from a man aged 18 to 29 in good health. Each CDR3 is given with its conserved first and last residue. D genes are given only for firm matches. Expanded clones are given a class, and other clones once, few, many or no size at all.

J gene: TRBJ2-5
clone size: -
D gene: -
V gene: TRBV30
CDR3 DNA: TGTGCCTGGAGTGGGGGGGAGCGAGAGACCCAGTACTTC
CDR3 protein: CAWSGGERETQYF

J gene: TRBJ2-3
clone size: -
D gene: -
V gene: TRBV19
CDR3 DNA: TGTGCCAGTAGTCCCTTAGCGGCAAGCACAGATACGCAGTATTTT
CDR3 protein: CASSPLAASTDTQYF

J gene: TRBJ1-4
clone size: -
D gene: -
V gene: TRBV5-1
CDR3 DNA: TGCGCCAGCAGCCCAGGCGTAAATGAAAAACTGTTTTTT
CDR3 protein: CASSPGVNEKLFF

J gene: TRBJ1-6
clone size: -
D gene: -
V gene: TRBV5-1
CDR3 DNA: TGCGCCAGCAGCCCGGGGGGCTGGACAGAGCTTACCCCCCTCCACTTT
CDR3 protein: CASSPGGWTELTPLHF

J gene: TRBJ1-2
clone size: -
D gene: TRBD1
V gene: TRBV19
CDR3 DNA: TGTGCCAGTAGTACCGCGGACAGGGTCGGCTACACCTTC
CDR3 protein: CASSTADRVGYTF

J gene: TRBJ2-5
clone size: -
D gene: TRBD2
V gene: TRBV7-2
CDR3 DNA: TGTGCCAGCAGCCCTCGGGGACTAGCGGCTCAAGAGACCCAGTACTTC
CDR3 protein: CASSPRGLAAQETQYF

J gene: TRBJ1-2
clone size: -
D gene: -
V gene: TRBV2
CDR3 DNA: TGTGCCAGCAGTAGCAGGACTCAGTATGGCTACACCTTC
CDR3 protein: CASSSRTQYGYTF

J gene: TRBJ2-2
clone size: -
D gene: TRBD1
V gene: TRBV11-2
CDR3 DNA: TGTGCCAGCAGCTTAACGGGACAGGGAGACACCGGGGAGCTGTTTTTT
CDR3 protein: CASSLTGQGDTGELFF

J gene: TRBJ1-6
clone size: -
D gene: TRBD1
V gene: TRBV28
CDR3 DNA: TGTGCCAGCACCTACCTGGACAGGGCTAATTCACCCCTCCACTTT
CDR3 protein: CASTYLDRANSPLHF

J gene: TRBJ2-7
clone size: once
D gene: TRBD2
V gene: TRBV11-2
CDR3 DNA: TGTGCCAGCAGCTTAGTGACTAGCGGCCAGGCCGGCGAGCAGTACTTC
CDR3 protein: CASSLVTSGQAGEQYF

J gene: TRBJ1-3
clone size: -
D gene: -
V gene: TRBV11-2
CDR3 DNA: TGTGCCAGCAGCTTAGGGGCGGGAAACCATCCTGGAAACACCATATATTTT
CDR3 protein: CASSLGAGNHPGNTIYF